The 24 T cell receptor beta chains reported below all come from one sample, sequenced in a study of blood T cell repertoires in COVID-19. Data came from immunoSEQ multiplex PCR; TCRdb stores just in-frame clones and leaves some out. The sample has under 150,000 clones, about nine tenths seen once. Material: peripheral blood. The receptors originated from a man aged 50-60 years with active COVID-19.

The gene calls are TRBV23-1 and TRBJ2-7; D might be TRBD1 (7 bases). TRBV23-1 is an ORF; its function is uncertain. The CDR3 has 14 residues. Trimming left V 6 bases short and J 4 bases short, with 16 bases between. The CDR3, as DNA: TGCGCCAGCAGGAACGACAGGGAGGAATACGAGCAGTACTTC. It translates to CASRNDREEYEQYF.

V usage is TRBV2 and J usage is TRBJ2-1; 7 bases fit TRBD2. J was trimmed by 7 bases and V by 5 bases; bases with no gene match: 11. The CDR3 contains 15 residues. Per germline, CDR1 SNHLY and CDR2 FYNNEI. CDR3 in amino acids: CASSLQPGLRNEQFF. CDR3 nucleotides: TGTGCCAGCAGTTTACAGCCGGGACTAAGGAATGAGCAGTTCTTC.

The chain recombines TRBV9 with TRBJ2-2; no clear D gene. With 0 bases removed from V and 4 bases from J, the gap between germline ends came to 13 bases. Germline V lookup: CDR1 SGDLS, CDR2 YYNGEE. The CDR3 is 16 residues long. The chain's CDR3 is CASSVGVGIATGELFF. CDR3 nucleotides: TGTGCCAGCAGCGTAGGCGTGGGCATCGCCACCGGGGAGCTGTTTTTT.

The rearrangement joins TRBV18 to TRBJ2-1; 8 bases line up with TRBD2. J lost 8 bases, V lost 0 bases, and 9 bases had no gene match. Germline V gene data show CDR1 as KGHSH and CDR2 as LQKENI. CDR3 length equals 16 residues. CDR3 sequence: CASSPPQLAGGYEQFF. The CDR3 nucleotides are TGTGCCAGCTCACCACCGCAGCTAGCGGGTGGATATGAGCAGTTCTTC.

This clone was counted a single time. V and J are TRBV19 and TRBJ1-6; D remains ambiguous. CDR3 length: 13 amino acids. Per the germline V gene, CDR1 is LNHDA and CDR2 is SQIVND (reference sequence). Deletions cut 3 bases from V and 8 bases from J, with 8 bases between. The CDR3 spells CASSILADSPLHF. CDR3 DNA: TGTGCCAGTAGTATCTTAGCGGATTCACCCCTCCACTTT.

This clone was seen only once. The chain uses TRBV9 and TRBJ2-1; 8 bases agree with TRBD2. The CDR3 spans 15 residues. J lost 0 bases, V lost 4 bases, and 3 bases had no gene match. Germline V gene sequence: CDR1 SGDLS, CDR2 YYNGEE. The CDR3 spells CASSLSGGSYNEQFF. The CDR3 nucleotides are TGTGCCAGCAGCCTCAGCGGGGGCTCCTACAATGAGCAGTTCTTC.

V and J are TRBV9 and TRBJ1-1; D unclear. Per germline, CDR1 SGDLS and CDR2 YYNGEE. CDR3 length: 15 residues. The V end was cut by 0 bases, the J end by 0 bases, with 9 bases between. The CDR3 sequence: CASSVGGVLNTEAFF. CDR3 in DNA: TGTGCCAGCAGCGTAGGCGGAGTCTTGAACACTGAAGCTTTCTTT.

This clone was observed a handful of times. CDR3 coding DNA: TGTGCCAGCAGCTGGGGGACTGCAGATAATTCACCCCTCCACTTT. Translating it yields CASSWGTADNSPLHF. The genes are TRBV5-4 and TRBJ1-6; D possibly corresponds to TRBD1 (5 bases). Germline CDR1 and CDR2: SGHNT and YYREEE (reference sequence). Trimming took 3 bases from V and 5 from J, leaving 12 bases between them. There are 15 residues in the CDR3.

The chain carries TRBV6-5 and TRBJ1-5; the match to TRBD1 covers 10 bases. J was trimmed by 5 bases and V by 6 bases; bases with no gene match: 4. CDR1 and CDR2 (germline): MNHEY, SVGAGI. The CDR3 is 14 amino acids. The CDR3 coding sequence is TGTGCCAGCAGACCGGGACAGGGGTATCAGCCCCAGCATTTT. Its translation: CASRPGQGYQPQHF.

In this sample, this clone turned up once. The chain carries TRBV10-2 and TRBJ1-1, with a tentative D call TRBD1 (6 bases). CDR1 is WSHSY, CDR2 SAAADI, per germline. CDR3 length equals 15 residues. V lost 3 bases, J lost 5 bases, and 16 bases lay in between. For the CDR3, the DNA is TGCGCCAGCAGTGAACACAGGGATAAGGGGACTGAAGCTTTCTTT. Translation: CASSEHRDKGTEAFF.

The J gene is TRBJ1-5, the V gene TRBV6-5; D not resolved. This CDR3 comprises 13 residues. Germline CDR1 is MNHEY and CDR2 is SVGAGI. The germline V and J ends were trimmed by 6 bases and 0 bases, with 6 bases remaining between them. For the CDR3, the DNA is TGTGCCAGCAGCAGTTATAGCAATCAGCCCCAGCATTTT. This gives the protein CASSSYSNQPQHF.

The chain recombines TRBV5-1 with TRBJ2-7; 11 bases match TRBD1. CDR1 is SGHRS and CDR2 is YFSETQ in the germline V gene. The CDR3 loop spans 15 amino acids. The V and J ends lost 2 bases and 4 bases, in that order; junction bases with no gene match: 5. This chain's CDR3 is CASSLGQGALYEQYF. Written as DNA, the CDR3 is TGCGCCAGCAGCTTAGGACAGGGGGCTTTATACGAGCAGTACTTC. The whole variable domain, filled in from reference TRBV5-1 and TRBJ2-7, reads KAGVTQTPRYLIKTRGQQVTLSCSPISGHRSVSWYQQTPGQGLQFLFEYFSETQRNKGNFPGRFSGRQFSNSRSEMNVSTLELGDSALYLCASSLGQGALYEQYFGPGTRLTVT.

The genes are TRBV7-6 and TRBJ2-7, with 7 positions matching TRBD1. Germline V CDR1 and CDR2: SGHVS, FNYEAQ. V was pared by 5 bases and J by 0 bases, with 4 bases of the junction left unmatched. The CDR3 has 14 amino acids. The CDR3 DNA reads as TGTGCCAGCAGCCGCGGACAGGTCTCCTACGAGCAGTACTTC. It is translated as CASSRGQVSYEQYF.

This clone was recorded once. This chain connects TRBV29-1 to TRBJ2-3; tentative D call: TRBD1 (6 bases). The CDR3 is made up of 14 amino acids. Germline CDR1 reads SQVTM; CDR2 reads ANQGSEA. Trimming pared 6 bases from V and 1 base from J, leaving 14 bases between. CDR3 coding DNA: TGCAGCGTGGCCGGTAGACAGGGCACAGATACGCAGTATTTT. Its protein is CSVAGRQGTDTQYF.

The chain recombines TRBV5-1 with TRBJ1-5; 9 bases are a match to TRBD1. V trimming: 0 bases; J trimming: 2 bases; junction bases outside the gene matches: 3. The CDR3 contains 16 residues. In germline, CDR1 is SGHRS, CDR2 YFSETQ. The CDR3: CASSLEGQGGNQPQHF. The DNA for the CDR3 is TGCGCCAGCAGCTTGGAGGGACAGGGTGGCAATCAGCCCCAGCATTTT.

The chain links TRBV5-6 to TRBJ2-7; 9 nucleotides align to TRBD1. The CDR3 contains 14 residues. Germline values: CDR1 SGHDT, CDR2 YYEEEE. Unmatched junction bases numbered 7, after V lost 4 bases and J lost 5 bases. The CDR3 DNA is TGTGCCAGCAGCGCGTACAGGGGGCGCAACGAGCAGTACTTC. It translates to CASSAYRGRNEQYF.

The chain has TRBV7-2 and TRBJ2-1; 13 bases fit TRBD2. Germline assignment: CDR1 SGHTA and CDR2 FQGNSA. The length of the CDR3 is 16 residues. V dropped 7 bases and J dropped 7; count of bases not matched to a gene: 10. CDR3 nucleotides: TGTGCCAGCAAAACCGGTGGACTAGCGGGGGAGAATGAGCAGTTCTTC. It yields the protein CASKTGGLAGENEQFF.

The chain is built from TRBV6-4 and TRBJ1-1; TRBD1 might be the D (5 bases). Trimming left V 9 bases short and J 0 bases short, with 14 bases between. Germline loops: CDR1 MRHNA, CDR2 SNTAGT. The CDR3 consists of 14 residues. CDR3 nucleotide sequence: TGTGCCAGTCGGGTCCAGGGCGTGAACACTGAAGCTTTCTTT. It is translated as CASRVQGVNTEAFF.

V is TRBV11-2 and J is TRBJ2-1; tentative D call: TRBD1 (5 bases). The CDR3 contains 15 residues. The V gene lost 5 bases and the J gene lost 0 bases, with 11 bases spanning the gap. The germline CDR1 and CDR2 sequences are SGHAT and FQNNGV. In DNA form, the CDR3 reads TGTGCCAGCAGCCAAGGGGCGACCTCCTACAATGAGCAGTTCTTC. It codes for CASSQGATSYNEQFF.

The chain links TRBV6-6 to TRBJ1-6; D gene uncertain. V was trimmed by 4 bases and J by 4 bases, leaving 8 bases between them. This CDR3 spans 14 amino acids. Germline CDR1 is MNHNY and CDR2 is SVGAGI (reference sequence). CDR3 sequence (DNA): TGTGCCAGCAGTTCCCCAGGTTATAATTCACCCCTCCACTTT. As protein: CASSSPGYNSPLHF.

V and J are TRBV24-1 and TRBJ2-7; TRBD2 aligns across 9 bases. This CDR3 is 19 amino acids long. V was pared by 7 bases and J by 4 bases, with 22 bases of the junction left unmatched. Germline V lookup: CDR1 KGHDR, CDR2 SFDVKD. This chain's CDR3 is CATSHRANSGSIIWYEQYV. The CDR3 DNA is TGTGCCACCAGCCACCGGGCGAATAGCGGGAGTATAATTTGGTACGAGCAGTACGTC.

The chain joins TRBV28 to TRBJ1-6, with D perhaps TRBD1 (5 bases). CDR1 is MDHEN, CDR2 SYDVKM, per germline. The germline V and J ends were trimmed by 6 bases and 8 bases, with 8 bases remaining between them. This CDR3 contains 12 residues. The CDR3 is CASRSGYSPLHF. In nucleotides, the CDR3 is TGTGCCAGCAGATCAGGGTATTCACCCCTCCACTTT.

The J gene is TRBJ2-1, the V gene TRBV7-2; the D gene is possibly TRBD2 (6 bases). The CDR3 sequence is 17 residues long. The germline CDR1 and CDR2 sequences are SGHTA and FQGNSA. Trimming took off 4 bases at V and 4 bases at J, with 20 bases between the two ends. The CDR3 loop is CASSSRLGSVVYNEQFF. For the CDR3, the DNA is TGTGCCAGCAGCTCCCGCCTCGGGAGTGTGGTATACAATGAGCAGTTCTTC.

The chain is built from TRBV29-1 and TRBJ2-1; D perhaps matches TRBD1 (8 bases). The CDR3 runs to 13 residues. V lost 7 bases and J lost 4, with 14 bases in between. The germline V gene has CDR1 SQVTM and CDR2 ANQGSEA. CDR3 sequence: CSAGGDRYNEQFF. CDR3 nucleotides: TGCAGCGCAGGGGGGGACAGGTACAATGAGCAGTTCTTC.